A single sample gave rise to the 28 T cell receptor beta chains below, sequenced in a study of shared clonotypes between healthy human individuals. TCRdb's table, derived via immunoSEQ multiplex PCR, lists solely in-frame clones and lacks some. The data show fewer than 1.8 million clones, with around 98.5% seen just once and over 0.3% held by the top ten. Sequencing was carried out using naive CD4+ T cells sorted from blood. The subset here: CD45RA+ positively selected. Every receptor here comes from a man aged 25-40 years in good health.

The J gene is TRBJ2-4, the V gene TRBV10-3; D gene unclear. The germline V and J ends were trimmed by 0 bases and 6 bases, with 15 bases remaining between them. The CDR3 contains 16 residues. Germline CDR1 and CDR2: ENHRY and SYGVKD. The CDR3 here is CAISESPRWPGNIQYF. As DNA, the CDR3 is TGTGCCATCAGTGAGTCTCCTCGGTGGCCGGGAAACATTCAGTACTTC.

The rearrangement links TRBV5-4 to TRBJ2-7, with D tentatively TRBD2 (6 bases). Germline V gives CDR1 SGHNT, CDR2 YYREEE (reference sequence). Trimming took 5 bases from V and 1 from J, leaving 19 bases between them. The CDR3 runs to 16 residues. The CDR3 nucleotides read TGTGCCAGCAGTCAAACCCGGGAGCGCCTTTCCTACGAGCAGTACTTC. It codes for CASSQTRERLSYEQYF.

This rearrangement joins TRBV25-1 to TRBJ1-1; a weak D match, TRBD1 (6 bases). Between the trimmed V and J ends, which lost 5 bases and 4 bases, there was a span of 11 bases. The CDR3 length is 13 residues. CDR1 is MGHDK, CDR2 SYGVNS, per germline. The CDR3 is CASSKTGTTEAFF. The CDR3 DNA sequence: TGTGCCAGCAGTAAGACAGGCACCACTGAAGCTTTCTTT.

CDR3 in amino acids: CAISEGGVREKLFF. As DNA, the CDR3 is TGTGCCATCAGTGAGGGGGGGGTGCGTGAAAAACTGTTTTTT. The chain recombines TRBV10-3 with TRBJ1-4, with TRBD1 as a possible D gene (5 bases). Germline assignment: CDR1 ENHRY and CDR2 SYGVKD. Trimming took off 2 bases at V and 7 bases at J, with 11 bases between the two ends. The CDR3 length is 14 residues.

As for this clone: Distinct nucleotide sequences in the sample also encode this CDR3. The V gene is TRBV4-3, the J gene TRBJ2-1; D gene ambiguous. From germline, CDR1 is LGHNA and CDR2 YSLEER. Trimming took 3 bases from V and 4 from J, leaving 7 bases between them. The CDR3 contains 13 residues. This chain's CDR3 is CASSQGPYNEQFF. DNA of the CDR3: TGCGCCAGCAGCCAGGGTCCGTACAATGAGCAGTTCTTC.

The chain carries TRBV5-1 and TRBJ2-2; unclear D gene. V lost 2 bases and J 4 bases, leaving 12 bases between the germline ends. Per the germline V gene, CDR1 is SGHRS and CDR2 is YFSETQ. This CDR3 is built from 15 residues. The CDR3 loop is CASSFIPASTGELFF. The CDR3 DNA reads TGCGCCAGCAGCTTTATCCCAGCGTCCACCGGGGAGCTGTTTTTT.

This chain joins TRBV5-4 and TRBJ2-2; no clear D gene. V gave up 5 bases and J gave up 5 bases, with 13 bases separating them. The CDR3 totals 14 residues. Germline values: CDR1 SGHNT, CDR2 YYREEE (reference sequence). In DNA form, the CDR3 reads TGTGCCAGCAGTTTGTCAACTGGGACCGGGGAGCTGTTTTTT. This translates into CASSLSTGTGELFF.

The CDR3 bases are TGTGCCAGCAGCTTTGACAGGGGGAATGAAAAACTGTTTTTT. Residues: CASSFDRGNEKLFF. The chain uses TRBV5-4 and TRBJ1-4, with 9 bases identical to TRBD1. This CDR3 comprises 14 residues. Germline values: CDR1 SGHNT, CDR2 YYREEE (reference sequence). Germline trimming cut 2 bases from V and 5 bases from J; bases unmatched to any gene: 1.

The chain is built from TRBV10-2 and TRBJ2-7; maybe TRBD2 (5 bases). Germline values: CDR1 WSHSY, CDR2 SAAADI. With 5 bases removed from V and 2 bases from J, the gap between germline ends came to 16 bases. The CDR3 is 15 residues long. CDR3 nucleotides: TGCGCCAGCAGTCCATTAACGGGATCAACCTACGAGCAGTACTTC. This codes for CASSPLTGSTYEQYF.

As concerns this clone: Other DNA sequences in the same sample also yield this CDR3. This chain links TRBV9 with TRBJ2-3; no clear D gene. This CDR3 has 13 amino acids. Trimming took 0 bases from V and 3 from J, leaving 5 bases between them. Germline CDR1 is SGDLS and CDR2 is YYNGEE. CDR3 loop: CASSVGVTDTQYF. CDR3 DNA sequence: TGTGCCAGCAGCGTAGGTGTGACAGATACGCAGTATTTT. The whole variable domain, filled in from reference TRBV9 and TRBJ2-3, reads DSGVTQTPKHLITATGQRVTLRCSPRSGDLSVYWYQQSLDQGLQFLIQYYNGEERAKGNILERFSAQQFPDLHSELNLSSLELGDSALYFCASSVGVTDTQYFGPGTRLTVL.

Here the CDR3 DNA reads TGCGCCAGCAGCTGGGGACAGACGCCCTACGAGCAGTACTTC. It translates to CASSWGQTPYEQYF. The chain has TRBV5-1 and TRBJ2-7, with 7 positions matching TRBD1. Per germline, CDR1 SGHRS and CDR2 YFSETQ. Losses at the gene ends were 3 bases for V and 2 bases for J; bases not matched to a gene: 5. This CDR3 contains 14 residues.

The V gene is TRBV5-4, the J gene TRBJ2-1; weak D call: TRBD2 (5 bases). Trimming shortened V by 7 bases and J by 0 bases, and 17 bases separated the two germline ends. The germline V gene encodes CDR1 SGHNT and CDR2 YYREEE (reference sequence). The CDR3 length is 16 residues. This chain's CDR3 is CASSRDGRSSYNEQFF. CDR3 nucleotides: TGTGCCAGCTCACGGGATGGACGTAGCTCCTACAATGAGCAGTTCTTC.

CDR3 in DNA: TGTGCCAGCAGCAAGCCGGGACTAGTCTTCTACAATGAGCAGTTCTTC. It translates to CASSKPGLVFYNEQFF. The V and J genes are TRBV5-4 and TRBJ2-1, with 8 positions matching TRBD2. The V gene end was trimmed by 4 bases and the J gene end by 3 bases; junction bases not matched to a gene: 9. The length of the CDR3 is 16 residues. Looked up from germline, CDR1 is SGHNT and CDR2 is YYREEE (reference sequence).

This chain joins TRBV27 and TRBJ1-2, with D possibly TRBD1 on 5 matching bases. The CDR3 length is 12 residues. Germline CDR1 and CDR2: MNHEY and SMNVEV (reference sequence). Trimming took off 4 bases at V and 4 bases at J, with 7 bases between the two ends. CDR3 DNA sequence: TGTGCCAGCAGTTCAGGGAGCTATGGCTACACCTTC. Encoded protein: CASSSGSYGYTF.

The V call is TRBV29-1, the J call TRBJ1-4; D is unresolved. This CDR3 comprises 12 residues. V was cut by 4 bases and J by 7 bases, with 10 bases left in between. The germline gives CDR1 SQVTM, CDR2 ANQGSEA. CDR3 coding DNA: TGCAGCGTTGCCTGGTTGGGTGAAAAACTGTTTTTT. It yields the protein CSVAWLGEKLFF.

The chain uses TRBV5-1 and TRBJ2-7; D gene unclear. Trimming removed 0 bases from V and 2 bases from J, with 12 bases in between. CDR3 size: 15 residues. Germline CDR1 is SGHRS and CDR2 is YFSETQ. This CDR3 reads CASSLDGSLTYEQYF. The CDR3 nucleotides read TGCGCCAGCAGCTTGGATGGCAGTTTGACCTACGAGCAGTACTTC.

The CDR3: CASSINQLKRQNQPQHF. In DNA form, the CDR3 reads TGTGCCAGTAGTATTAATCAGCTAAAGCGGCAAAATCAGCCCCAGCATTTT. This chain joins TRBV19 and TRBJ1-5; D call uncertain. The CDR3 has 17 residues. Between the trimmed V and J ends, which lost 3 bases and 4 bases, there was a span of 19 bases. Germline lookup yields CDR1 LNHDA and CDR2 SQIVND (reference sequence).

This clone was counted once. This sequence joins TRBV27 and TRBJ2-1; 9 nucleotides match TRBD1. J gave up 7 bases and V 5 bases, and 12 bases lay outside the gene matches. The CDR3 spans 16 residues. CDR1 is MNHEY, CDR2 SMNVEV, per germline (reference sequence). The CDR3 loop is CASSPTWDRVGNEQFF. The CDR3 nucleotides are TGTGCCAGCAGTCCGACGTGGGACAGGGTTGGGAATGAGCAGTTCTTC.

The J gene is TRBJ2-5, the V gene TRBV5-1; D perhaps matches TRBD2 (6 bases). Germline V gene lookup returns CDR1 SGHRS and CDR2 YFSETQ. CDR3 size: 13 residues. The V end lost 7 bases, the J end lost 10 bases, and 20 bases lay between the germline ends. The CDR3 is CASGGGLVEDQYF. CDR3 DNA: TGCGCCAGCGGTGGAGGGCTGGTGGAGGACCAGTACTTC.

The V and J genes are TRBV7-8 and TRBJ2-3, with 12 bases matching TRBD2. The germline V gene has CDR1 SGHVS and CDR2 FQNEAQ. Germline trimming cut 5 bases from V and 5 bases from J; bases unmatched to any gene: 14. This CDR3 has 18 amino acids. CDR3 in amino acids: CASSRLRPTSGRGDTQYF. The CDR3 DNA reads as TGTGCCAGCAGCCGATTACGGCCGACTAGCGGGAGAGGAGATACGCAGTATTTT.

The chain employs TRBV27 and TRBJ2-7, with a weak D call TRBD2 (5 bases). In germline, CDR1 is MNHEY, CDR2 SMNVEV (reference sequence). The CDR3 has 14 amino acids. The V end was cut by 3 bases, the J end by 5 bases, with 14 bases between. In nucleotides, the CDR3 is TGTGCCAGCAGTTTTAACTTATTCGGGGACGAGCAGTACTTC. This gives the protein CASSFNLFGDEQYF.

The V and J genes are TRBV9 and TRBJ2-7; TRBD2 is a possible D gene (5 bases). The CDR3 runs to 15 residues. The V and J ends lost 4 bases and 0 bases respectively, with 14 bases between them. Germline V lookup: CDR1 SGDLS, CDR2 YYNGEE. The CDR3 loop is CASSPRAESSYEQYF. CDR3 nucleotide sequence: TGTGCCAGCAGCCCCCGAGCGGAAAGCTCCTACGAGCAGTACTTC.

The chain links TRBV18 to TRBJ2-1; the D gene is possibly TRBD2 (6 bases). In germline, CDR1 is KGHSH, CDR2 LQKENI. The CDR3 runs 15 residues. The V gene lost 7 bases and the J gene lost 4 bases, with 17 bases spanning the gap. CDR3 protein: CASLTAAGPYNEQFF. CDR3 nucleotides: TGTGCCAGCTTGACCGCGGCGGGACCATACAATGAGCAGTTCTTC.

The chain carries TRBV9 and TRBJ2-3; 9 bases fit TRBD2. The germline V gene encodes CDR1 SGDLS and CDR2 YYNGEE. The CDR3 has 14 residues. Germline trimming cut 3 bases from V and 5 bases from J; bases unmatched to any gene: 4. CDR3 nucleotides: TGTGCCAGCAGCGGGGTAGCGGGAGTAGATACGCAGTATTTT. Amino acids: CASSGVAGVDTQYF.

The chain joins TRBV19 to TRBJ2-1, with D unclear. CDR1 is LNHDA and CDR2 is SQIVND in the germline V gene (reference sequence). V shed 6 bases and J shed 0 bases, with 12 bases lying between them. The CDR3 sequence is 15 residues long. The CDR3 sequence: CASSNGPSSYNEQFF. The CDR3 nucleotides are TGTGCCAGTAGCAATGGACCAAGCTCCTACAATGAGCAGTTCTTC.

This clone was counted a single time. The genes are TRBV29-1 and TRBJ1-2; tentative D call: TRBD1 (5 bases). V lost 4 bases and J lost 7, with 19 bases in between. Germline assignment: CDR1 SQVTM and CDR2 ANQGSEA. The CDR3 totals 14 residues. The CDR3 loop reads CSVVPNRGYSGYTF. For the CDR3, the DNA is TGCAGCGTTGTTCCGAACCGGGGCTACTCTGGCTACACCTTC.

This clone was seen a single time. The gene calls are TRBV7-6 and TRBJ2-1, with 8 bases lining up with TRBD2. Germline CDR1 and CDR2: SGHVS and FNYEAQ. CDR3 length: 14 residues. J gave up 8 bases and V 1 base, and 4 bases lay outside the gene matches. The CDR3 DNA reads as TGTGCCAGCAGCTTAGTTGGGACTAGAGATGAGCAGTTCTTC. It is translated as CASSLVGTRDEQFF.

CDR3 nucleotides: TGTGCCAGCACCCGAACAGGGAGAACTGGGGCCAACGTCCTGACTTTC. This translates into CASTRTGRTGANVLTF. V is TRBV5-6 and J is TRBJ2-6, with D possibly being TRBD1 (6 bases). V was pared by 6 bases and J by 2 bases, with 15 bases between. CDR3 length: 16 residues. The germline CDR1 and CDR2 sequences are SGHDT and YYEEEE.